This T cell receptor beta chain was captured by sequencing in a study of molecular identifiers for immune sequencing clone quantification. Study-wide findings and caveats: Among effectors, clones above 20 RNA copies held over 97% of molecules; among naive cells, under 1%. Around 940,000 naive cells reportedly did not prevent detection of spiked Jurkat TCR RNA from one cell.

This clonotype was seen many times. Its specificity is unknown. Each CDR3 protein gets one entry after TCRdb re-called the PCR reads with MiXCR. Here the sample spans approximately 550,000 distinct CDR3 sequences, about a fifth being singletons. Every naive CD8 library was made from between roughly 18,000 and 1,100,000 sorted cells with 10%, 30% or 50% RNA. V lost 6 bases to trimming and J lost 5 bases, with 13 bases between them. Germline lookup yields CDR1 SGHTA and CDR2 FQGTGA. The CDR3 extends over 14 amino acids. The specimen was naive CD8+ T cells from blood, with Jurkat cell RNA spiked in. The subset is: FACS-sorted CD8+CD4-CCR7+CD45RA+ naive T cells. The chain has TRBV7-3 and TRBJ2-2; D is uncertain. This receptor was obtained from a human donor in good health. Some libraries in this study had Jurkat cell RNA spiked in. The CDR3 protein is CASSLGSGTGELFF. The CDR3 region has the DNA TGTGCCAGCAGTCTGGGCAGTGGTACCGGGGAGCTGTTTTTT.